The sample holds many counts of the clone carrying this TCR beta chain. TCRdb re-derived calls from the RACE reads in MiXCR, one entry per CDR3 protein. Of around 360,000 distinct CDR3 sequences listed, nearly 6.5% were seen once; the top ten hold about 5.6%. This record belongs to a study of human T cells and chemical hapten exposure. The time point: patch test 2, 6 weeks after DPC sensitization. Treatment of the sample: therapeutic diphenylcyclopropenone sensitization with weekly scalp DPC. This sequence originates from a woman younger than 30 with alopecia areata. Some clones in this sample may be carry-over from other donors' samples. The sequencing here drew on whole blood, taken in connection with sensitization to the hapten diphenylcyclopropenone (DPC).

The CDR3 DNA follows: TGTGCCAGCAGTTGGGAAAAGGGGGATGAAAAACTGTTTTTT. As protein: CASSWEKGDEKLFF. This chain connects TRBV12-3 or TRBV12-4 to TRBJ1-4; D possibly corresponds to TRBD1 (6 bases). This CDR3 has 14 amino acids. V gave up 4 bases and J gave up 6 bases, with 12 bases separating them.